This entry is about one T cell receptor (beta chain). Its antigen is still unknown. This entry is derived from a study of OX40 agonist ivuxolimab in advanced cancers. Study-wide results and caveats: At doses 0.1 to 3.0 mg/kg, CD4+ and CD8+ clones expanded.

This table comes from immunoSEQ multiplex PCR, and its TCRdb copy is limited to in-frame clones, with some not included. The top ten hold over 8% of the sample, which has 65,000 to 95,000 clones, about 89% seen once. This CDR3 contains 13 residues. Trimming left V 8 bases short and J 8 bases short, with 16 bases between. Germline CDR1 reads MDHEN; CDR2 reads SYDVKM. The chain carries TRBV28 and TRBJ1-3; D is possibly TRBD1 (5 bases). Source: CD4+ or CD8+ T cells sorted from blood, taken in a trial of the OX40 agonist ivuxolimab. This TCR was recovered from an adult with an advanced solid tumor such as melanoma, head and neck, liver or kidney cancer. The DNA of the CDR3 is TGTGCCAGCTATACCCAAACGGGGGACACCATATATTTT. It encodes CASYTQTGDTIYF.